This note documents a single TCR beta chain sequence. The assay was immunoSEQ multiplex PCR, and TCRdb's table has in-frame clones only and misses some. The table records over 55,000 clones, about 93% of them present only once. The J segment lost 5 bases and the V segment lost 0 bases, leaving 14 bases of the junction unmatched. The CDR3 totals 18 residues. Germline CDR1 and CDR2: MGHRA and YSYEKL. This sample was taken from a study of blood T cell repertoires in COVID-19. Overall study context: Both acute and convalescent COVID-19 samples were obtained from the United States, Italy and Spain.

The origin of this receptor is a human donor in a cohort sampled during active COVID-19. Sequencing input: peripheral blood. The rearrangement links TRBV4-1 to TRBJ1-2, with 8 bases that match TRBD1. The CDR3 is CASSQDLDREDGRYGYTF. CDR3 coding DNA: TGCGCCAGCAGCCAAGATTTGGACAGGGAAGACGGAAGGTATGGCTACACCTTC.